A selection of T cell receptor beta chains follows, all from one sample in a study of blood T cell repertoires in COVID-19. Profiled with immunoSEQ multiplex PCR; TCRdb holds only in-frame clones, not every one. This table holds more than 300,000 clones, over 70% found once. The material sequenced was peripheral blood. These receptors were taken from a woman aged 45-60 years with acute or convalescent COVID-19. CDR3s include the opening cysteine and the closing phenylalanine or tryptophan. A D gene is named only where the DNA matches it firmly. Size values are once, few and many counts, or a class for expanded clones, and some rows have none.

D,size,V,J,CDR3,DNA
TRBD2,.,TRBV6-1,TRBJ2-7,CASSEGGLAPYEQYF,TGTGCCAGCAGTGAAGGTGGACTAGCGCCGTACGAGCAGTACTTC
.,.,TRBV19,TRBJ2-7,CASTDTSSYEQYF,TGTGCCAGTACCGACACAAGCTCCTACGAGCAGTACTTC
.,.,TRBV5-1,TRBJ2-3,CASSLGRITDTQYF,TGCGCCAGCAGCTTGGGGCGGATCACAGATACGCAGTATTTT
TRBD1,.,TRBV29-1,TRBJ1-1,CSVGTGNGNTEAFF,TGCAGCGTTGGGACAGGGAATGGGAACACTGAAGCTTTCTTT
.,.,TRBV27,TRBJ1-5,CASSLYLGSNQPQHF,TGTGCCAGCAGTTTATACCTCGGGAGCAATCAGCCCCAGCATTTT
TRBD2,.,TRBV4-3,TRBJ2-5,CASSLRGSGSGETQYF,TGCGCCAGCAGCCTCCGGGGTAGCGGGAGCGGAGAGACCCAGTACTTC
.,.,TRBV5-1,TRBJ1-1,CASSNLQNTEAFF,TGCGCCAGCTCTAACCTGCAGAACACTGAAGCTTTCTTT
.,few,TRBV6-6,TRBJ1-1,CASSYSRGGVTTEAFF,TGTGCCAGCAGTTACTCGAGGGGAGGGGTGACGACTGAAGCTTTCTTT
.,.,TRBV4-1,TRBJ2-3,CASSQAPEYTQYF,TGCGCCAGCAGCCAAGCTCCGGAGTATACGCAGTATTTT
TRBD1,few,TRBV27,TRBJ1-1,CASSLLPGTGDTEAFF,TGTGCCAGCAGTCTCCTACCCGGGACAGGGGACACTGAAGCTTTCTTT
TRBD1,.,TRBV2,TRBJ1-6,CASSVTGVGNSPLHF,TGTGCCAGCAGTGTGACAGGGGTGGGGAATTCACCCCTCCACTTT
TRBD1,.,TRBV6-2/TRBV6-3,TRBJ1-2,CASSYPGQGYGYTF,TGTGCCAGCAGTTACCCGGGACAGGGATATGGCTACACCTTC
TRBD2,.,TRBV14,TRBJ2-1,CASSPSGRARYEQFF,TGTGCCAGCAGCCCTAGCGGGAGGGCCAGGTATGAGCAGTTCTTC
.,.,TRBV6-5,TRBJ2-3,CASSARETTDTQYF,TGTGCCAGCAGCGCCAGGGAAACGACAGATACGCAGTATTTT
.,.,TRBV27,TRBJ1-5,CASSTIQTGPLKVECQPQHF,TGTGCCAGCAGTACTATCCAAACAGGGCCTCTAAAGGTCGAGTGTCAGCCCCAGCATTTT
.,.,TRBV3-1/TRBV3-2,TRBJ1-3,CASSQDLGNTIYF,TGTGCCAGCAGCCAAGATCTTGGAAACACCATATATTTT
TRBD1,few,TRBV10-1,TRBJ1-4,CASRSDRELGKLFF,TGCGCCAGCCGGTCGGACAGGGAGCTTGGAAAACTGTTTTTT
.,.,TRBV2,TRBJ1-1,CATVMIEDTEAFF,TGTGCCACCGTTATGATTGAGGACACTGAAGCTTTCTTT
.,.,TRBV9,TRBJ1-1,CASTPNFRGTEAFF,TGTGCCAGCACTCCAAATTTTCGGGGGACTGAAGCTTTCTTT
TRBD1,.,TRBV10-3,TRBJ1-5,CAIAGQGGQPQHF,TGTGCCATCGCTGGACAGGGGGGTCAGCCCCAGCATTTT
TRBD1,.,TRBV3-1/TRBV3-2,TRBJ2-7,CASSRQGASYEQYF,TGTGCCAGCAGCCGACAGGGGGCTTCCTACGAGCAGTACTTC
TRBD2,.,TRBV4-2,TRBJ2-3,CASSQESLAGGRTDTQYF,TGTGCCAGCAGCCAAGAAAGTCTAGCGGGAGGCCGCACAGATACGCAGTATTTT
TRBD1,once,TRBV10-3,TRBJ1-1,CAISEYQGAETEAFF,TGTGCCATCAGTGAGTATCAGGGGGCGGAAACTGAAGCTTTCTTT
TRBD2,once,TRBV7-9,TRBJ2-1,CASSLEGLAGRNEQFF,TGTGCCAGCAGCTTAGAGGGACTAGCGGGAAGGAATGAGCAGTTCTTC
.,.,TRBV12-5,TRBJ1-5,CASGSDGSNQPQHF,TGTGCTAGTGGTTCCGACGGGAGCAATCAGCCCCAGCATTTT
TRBD2,.,TRBV11-2,TRBJ2-5,CASSLRLAGLEETQYF,TGTGCCAGCAGCTTGCGACTAGCGGGGTTGGAAGAGACCCAGTACTTC
.,.,TRBV15,TRBJ2-7,CATSRDDSTYEQYF,TGTGCCACCAGCAGAGACGACAGTACCTACGAGCAGTACTTC
.,.,TRBV30,TRBJ1-2,CAWGPPGGAAGYGCTF,TGTGCCTGGGGTCCCCCGGGAGGGGCCGCCGGCTATGGCTGCACCTTC
TRBD1,once,TRBV6-5,TRBJ1-1,CASTYTGDNTEAFF,TGTGCCAGCACCTATACAGGGGACAACACTGAAGCTTTCTTT
TRBD1,.,TRBV6-5,TRBJ1-6,CASRLGTGANSPLHF,TGTGCCAGCAGACTTGGGACAGGAGCTAATTCACCCCTCCACTTT
TRBD2,.,TRBV9,TRBJ2-3,CASSRPTSGGRDTQYF,TGTGCCAGCAGCCGTCCGACTAGCGGGGGACGAGATACGCAGTATTTT
.,.,TRBV5-1,TRBJ1-2,CASSPGRGDGYTF,TGCGCCAGCAGCCCCGGACGGGGGGATGGCTACACCTTC
.,.,TRBV15,TRBJ1-6,CATSRDLTNSPLHF,TGTGCCACCAGCAGAGATCTAACGAATTCACCCCTCCACTTT
TRBD1,.,TRBV7-2,TRBJ1-4,CASSGRQGPGKLFF,TGTGCCAGCAGCGGGCGACAGGGCCCTGGAAAACTGTTTTTT
TRBD1,.,TRBV5-4,TRBJ2-5,CASSLVGQGAGETQYF,TGTGCCAGCAGCTTGGTGGGACAGGGGGCCGGAGAGACCCAGTACTTC
.,once,TRBV21-1,TRBJ2-7,CASSPPSGGANYEQYF,TGTGCCAGCAGCCCCCCGTCGGGAGGGGCGAATTACGAGCAGTACTTC
.,.,TRBV5-4,TRBJ1-1,CASSTQGPNTEAFF,TGTGCCAGCAGCACCCAGGGCCCGAACACTGAAGCTTTCTTT
.,.,TRBV15,TRBJ2-2,CATSREGGGDTGELFF,TGTGCCACCAGCAGAGAAGGGGGCGGGGACACCGGGGAGCTGTTTTTT
.,.,TRBV9,TRBJ2-1,CASSVEASTVMTYNEQFF,TGTGCCAGCAGCGTAGAGGCCTCCACAGTGATGACCTACAATGAGCAGTTCTTC
TRBD1,.,TRBV6-5,TRBJ2-3,CASRDDRGNTDTQYF,TGTGCCAGCAGGGATGACAGGGGTAACACAGATACGCAGTATTTT
.,.,TRBV6-5,TRBJ1-2,CASSYSDYEGYTF,TGTGCCAGCAGTTACTCCGACTATGAAGGCTACACCTTC
TRBD1,.,TRBV6-6,TRBJ2-7,CASSYVARGEQYF,TGTGCCAGCAGTTATGTGGCCAGGGGGGAGCAGTACTTC
TRBD2,.,TRBV19,TRBJ2-7,CASSVSGPYSYEQYF,TGTGCCAGTAGTGTTAGCGGGCCGTACTCCTACGAGCAGTACTTC
TRBD1,.,TRBV15,TRBJ2-7,CATSEGATPGYEQYF,TGTGCCACCAGCGAGGGGGCTACCCCTGGCTACGAGCAGTACTTC
.,many,TRBV7-9,TRBJ2-2,CASSLFAGMGHGELFF,TGTGCCAGCAGCTTATTTGCGGGAATGGGGCACGGGGAGCTGTTTTTT
.,.,TRBV5-1,TRBJ2-1,CASSLEAGAIAYNEQFF,TGCGCCAGCAGCTTGGAGGCAGGGGCGATAGCCTACAATGAGCAGTTCTTC
TRBD1,.,TRBV18,TRBJ2-5,CASSSGTEETQYF,TGTGCCAGCTCCTCCGGGACAGAAGAGACCCAGTACTTC
.,.,TRBV2,TRBJ2-5,CASTLRETQYF,TGTGCCAGCACCTTACGGGAGACCCAGTACTTC
.,once,TRBV30,TRBJ1-1,CAWSTEPRGVGTEAFF,TGTGCCTGGAGTACTGAACCCAGGGGAGTTGGCACTGAAGCTTTCTTT
TRBD2,.,TRBV5-6,TRBJ2-3,CASSLVAGGTDTQYF,TGTGCCAGCAGCTTGGTAGCGGGGGGCACAGATACGCAGTATTTT
.,.,TRBV5-1,TRBJ1-3,CASSSNRDPGNTIYF,TGCGCCAGCAGCTCGAACAGGGATCCGGGAAACACCATATATTTT
.,.,TRBV12-3/TRBV12-4,TRBJ1-3,CASSLRQGKTIYF,TGTGCCAGCAGTTTACGGCAGGGTAAAACCATATATTTT
.,.,TRBV12-3/TRBV12-4,TRBJ2-1,CASSSVALGEQFF,TGTGCCAGCAGTTCAGTAGCACTTGGTGAGCAGTTCTTC
.,.,TRBV6-4,TRBJ1-1,CASSDIAGDTEAFF,TGTGCCAGCAGTGACATAGCCGGAGACACTGAAGCTTTCTTT